The 25 T cell receptor beta chains below all came from one sample that was sequenced in a study of blood T cell repertoires in COVID-19. Data came from immunoSEQ multiplex PCR; TCRdb stores just in-frame clones and leaves some out. The sample has 300,000 to 400,000 clones, 85% to 90% seen once; the top ten hold more than 0.8%. Sequencing input: PBMCs or T cells enriched from blood (not recorded which). The receptors here all came from a young man who had recovered from COVID-19.

V is TRBV7-6 and J is TRBJ1-2, with TRBD1 as a possible D gene (6 bases). This CDR3 comprises 15 residues. Germline-derived CDR1 and CDR2 are SGHVS and FNYEAQ. V was pared by 1 base and J by 3 bases, with 12 bases between. The CDR3 protein is CASSLVVAGDYGYTF. The CDR3 bases are TGTGCCAGCAGCTTAGTCGTGGCAGGGGACTATGGCTACACCTTC. The full variable domain, its missing parts supplied by reference TRBV7-6 and TRBJ1-2, is GAGVSQSPRYKVTKRGQDVALRCDPISGHVSLYWYRQALGQGPEFLTYFNYEAQQDKSGLPNDRFSAERPEGSISTLTIQRTEQRDSAMYRCASSLVVAGDYGYTFGSGTRLTVV.

The chain carries TRBV6-5 and TRBJ1-2; a weak D match, TRBD1 (5 bases). CDR3 length: 13 residues. Per the germline V gene, CDR1 is MNHEY and CDR2 is SVGAGI. Trimming removed 4 bases from V and 1 base from J, with 7 bases in between. This CDR3 reads CASSSGGNYGYTF. The CDR3 nucleotides are TGTGCCAGCAGTTCCGGGGGTAACTATGGCTACACCTTC.

To note about this clone: This CDR3 is also generated by other DNA sequences in the sample. The chain couples TRBV18 to TRBJ2-7; 7 nucleotides line up with TRBD1. The germline gives CDR1 KGHSH, CDR2 LQKENI. The CDR3 sequence is 14 residues long. The trim removed 3 bases at V and 3 bases at J, leaving 5 bases unmatched. The DNA for the CDR3 is TGTGCCAGCTCACCTTCTCGGGACAGCTACGAGCAGTACTTC. Translated, it gives CASSPSRDSYEQYF. Full variable domain (outside the CDR3, taken from reference TRBV18 and TRBJ2-7): NAGVMQNPRHLVRRRGQEARLRCSPMKGHSHVYWYRQLPEEGLKFMVYLQKENIIDESGMPKERFSAEFPKEGPSILRIQQVVRGDSAAYFCASSPSRDSYEQYFGPGTRLTVT.

This clone has just one count. The chain has TRBV3-1 (or the pseudogene TRBV3-2) and TRBJ2-1; TRBD2 agrees at 9 bases. Germline CDR1 LGHDT, CDR2 YNNKEL (reference sequence). J gave up 12 bases and V 4 bases, and 4 bases lay outside the gene matches. CDR3 length equals 12 residues. Written as DNA, the CDR3 is TGTGCCAGCAGCCCGGATAGCGGGGGGCAGTTCTTC. Residues: CASSPDSGGQFF.

This chain links TRBV5-1 with TRBJ2-2; D call uncertain. The CDR3 has 13 amino acids. V lost 8 bases, J lost 2 bases, and 10 bases lay in between. CDR1 is SGHRS and CDR2 is YFSETQ in the germline V gene. The CDR3 DNA reads TGCGCCAGTAGATACAGTAACACCGGGGAGCTGTTTTTT. This encodes CASRYSNTGELFF.

The V gene is TRBV11-3, the J gene TRBJ2-5; possible D gene TRBD2, 6 bases. The V end was cut by 7 bases, the J end by 5 bases, with 32 bases between. CDR1 is SGHNT, CDR2 YENEEA, per germline. The CDR3 spans 19 residues. The CDR3 nucleotides read TGTGCCAGCACCCTAGCGCACGGATTCCGACAGCTAAGGCAGGAGACCCAGTACTTC. Amino acid sequence: CASTLAHGFRQLRQETQYF.

The chain links TRBV19 to TRBJ1-5; no firm D call. V was trimmed by 3 bases and J by 5 bases, leaving 14 bases between them. CDR3 length equals 15 residues. Germline assignment: CDR1 LNHDA and CDR2 SQIVND (reference sequence). CDR3 bases: TGTGCCAGTAGTATCCCCTGGGAGATGGATCAGCCCCAGCATTTT. Translated, it gives CASSIPWEMDQPQHF.

The rearrangement uses TRBV5-6 and TRBJ1-2, with TRBD1 as a possible D gene (6 bases). This CDR3 contains 12 residues. Germline V CDR1 and CDR2: SGHDT, YYEEEE. Trimming shortened V by 9 bases and J by 2 bases, and 11 bases separated the two germline ends. CDR3 protein: CAKGVLNYGYTF. In DNA form, the CDR3 reads TGTGCCAAGGGGGTTCTAAACTATGGCTACACCTTC.

The chain links TRBV6-5 to TRBJ2-7; 9 bases line up with TRBD1. Germline-derived CDR1 and CDR2 are MNHEY and SVGAGI. The CDR3 is 14 amino acids. Trimming cost V 6 bases and J 7 bases; bases outside gene matches: 10. The CDR3 region is CASSRGQGSGEQYF. The CDR3 DNA reads TGTGCCAGCAGCCGGGGACAGGGTTCGGGGGAGCAGTACTTC.

This rearrangement joins TRBV28 to TRBJ2-3, with 9 bases lining up with TRBD2. The CDR3 spans 17 residues. Germline V lookup: CDR1 MDHEN, CDR2 SYDVKM. Germline trimming cut 8 bases from V and 0 bases from J; bases unmatched to any gene: 12. The CDR3 sequence: CASLPSRGGVSTDTQYF. The DNA of the CDR3 is TGTGCCAGCTTACCCTCGCGGGGGGGAGTGAGCACAGATACGCAGTATTTT.

The CDR3 nucleotides are TGTGCCACCAGTGATCGGACAGGGGGCCTCAAGGGAACTGAAGCTTTCTTT. The encoded protein is CATSDRTGGLKGTEAFF. The chain recombines TRBV24-1 with TRBJ1-1; 11 positions match TRBD1. This CDR3 spans 17 amino acids. The germline V gene encodes CDR1 KGHDR and CDR2 SFDVKD. V shed 3 bases, J shed 5 bases, and the junction held 10 bases outside the gene matches.

Concerning this clone: Other nucleotide sequences from this sample produce the same CDR3. The J gene is TRBJ1-4, the V gene TRBV5-1, with D unclear. CDR1 is SGHRS and CDR2 is YFSETQ in the germline V gene. V lost 0 bases and J lost 0, with 6 bases in between. This CDR3 is built from 15 residues. CDR3 loop: CASSLAGATNEKLFF. The CDR3 coding sequence is TGCGCCAGCAGCTTGGCCGGGGCAACTAATGAAAAACTGTTTTTT.

The chain joins TRBV27 to TRBJ2-1; D gene ambiguous. V lost 2 bases to trimming and J lost 10 bases, with 15 bases between them. The CDR3 length is 14 residues. CDR1 and CDR2 from the germline V gene are MNHEY and SMNVEV (reference sequence). The CDR3 sequence: CASSLQDQRQEQFF. CDR3 sequence (DNA): TGTGCCAGCAGTTTACAGGATCAAAGGCAGGAGCAGTTCTTC.

J is TRBJ2-7 and V is TRBV9; maybe TRBD2 (6 bases). The germline gives CDR1 SGDLS, CDR2 YYNGEE. With 0 bases removed from V and 6 bases from J, the gap between germline ends came to 10 bases. This CDR3 contains 13 residues. CDR3 nucleotides: TGTGCCAGCAGCGTAGGGGTTAGCGGCGAGCAGTACTTC. Its protein product is CASSVGVSGEQYF. Full variable domain (rest looked up from reference TRBV9 and TRBJ2-7): DSGVTQTPKHLITATGQRVTLRCSPRSGDLSVYWYQQSLDQGLQFLIQYYNGEERAKGNILERFSAQQFPDLHSELNLSSLELGDSALYFCASSVGVSGEQYFGPGTRLTVT.

J is TRBJ2-1 and V is TRBV6-5, with TRBD2 matching 8 bases. The CDR3 is 16 residues long. From germline, CDR1 is MNHEY and CDR2 SVGAGI. V shed 2 bases and J 6 bases; nucleotides not matched to a gene: 9. DNA for the CDR3: TGTGCCAGCAGTTACACTAGCGGCCATCGCGGCAATGAGCAGTTCTTC. Its translation is CASSYTSGHRGNEQFF.

The chain uses TRBV9 and TRBJ2-5; a possible D gene is TRBD2 (7 bases). The germline V gene encodes CDR1 SGDLS and CDR2 YYNGEE. V was cut by 4 bases and J by 4 bases, with 23 bases left in between. CDR3 size: 17 residues. CDR3 in amino acids: CASSPQAPGGPPETQYF. CDR3 coding DNA: TGTGCCAGCAGCCCCCAAGCCCCGGGGGGCCCCCCAGAGACCCAGTACTTC.

The chain carries TRBV4-1 and TRBJ1-2; weak D call: TRBD1 (5 bases). The V and J ends lost 1 base and 6 bases respectively, with 18 bases between them. This CDR3 spans 16 amino acids. CDR1 and CDR2 from the germline V gene are MGHRA and YSYEKL. CDR3 bases: TGCGCCAGCAGCCAAGTCGGGGGTCAACTTTCCGATGGCTACACCTTC. It specifies CASSQVGGQLSDGYTF.

This chain uses TRBV2 with TRBJ1-2, with 7 bases lining up with TRBD1. The CDR3 covers 13 residues. The germline CDR1 and CDR2 sequences are SNHLY and FYNNEI. V lost 6 bases, J lost 6 bases, and 7 bases stayed unmatched. The CDR3 nucleotides are TGTGCCAGCAGGGTTGAGGGGGCGGATGGCTACACCTTC. Its translation: CASRVEGADGYTF.

V usage is TRBV7-3 and J usage is TRBJ2-1, with TRBD1 as a possible D gene (7 bases). This CDR3 is 16 amino acids long. Trimming cost V 5 bases and J 7 bases, with 21 bases left between them. Per the germline V gene, CDR1 is SGHTA and CDR2 is FQGTGA. The CDR3 is CASSQNRDRGRNEQFF. The CDR3, as DNA: TGTGCCAGCAGCCAAAACCGGGACAGAGGGAGGAATGAGCAGTTCTTC.

This clone was observed a single time. This sample also contains other DNA sequences that code for the same CDR3. The chain combines TRBV6-5 with TRBJ1-6; 7 bases are a match to TRBD1. CDR1 is MNHEY, CDR2 SVGAGI, per germline. The CDR3 runs 12 residues. V trimming: 5 bases; J trimming: 8 bases; junction bases outside the gene matches: 0. The CDR3 sequence is CASSTGDSPLHF. In nucleotides, the CDR3 is TGTGCCAGCAGTACAGGGGATTCACCCCTCCACTTT.

The chain employs TRBV19 and TRBJ2-5, with D tentatively TRBD1 (5 bases). This CDR3 comprises 13 residues. Germline values: CDR1 LNHDA, CDR2 SQIVND (reference sequence). V was clipped by 6 bases and J by 5 bases, with 13 bases between them. The CDR3 region is CASSRTFRETQYF. As DNA, the CDR3 is TGTGCCAGTAGCAGGACATTTCGGGAGACCCAGTACTTC.

Comments on this clone: An end of the junction does not agree with germline; a read error may underlie this. The gene calls are TRBV27 and TRBJ1-2, with 7 positions matching TRBD1. The CDR3 is 17 residues long. Germline CDR1 and CDR2: MNHEY and SMNVEV (reference sequence). The CDR3 nucleotides read TGTGCCAGCCGTTTTTTAGATACAGGGGAGAGTCGGTATGGCTACACCTTC. It codes for CASRFLDTGESRYGYTF.

The chain couples TRBV5-4 to TRBJ2-5; 10 nucleotides agree with TRBD2. The germline CDR1 and CDR2 sequences are SGHNT and YYREEE (reference sequence). The CDR3 consists of 19 residues. J lost 4 bases, V lost 1 base, and 16 bases had no gene match. The CDR3 bases are TGTGCCAGCAGCTTGCGTACCTTAGGGCTAGCGGGAGTACGAGAGACCCAGTACTTC. It yields the protein CASSLRTLGLAGVRETQYF.

V and J are TRBV19 and TRBJ1-3, with 8 nucleotides matching TRBD1. V was pared by 9 bases and J by 4 bases, with 2 bases of the junction left unmatched. CDR1 and CDR2 (germline): LNHDA, SQIVND (reference sequence). The CDR3 is 12 amino acids. The CDR3 coding sequence is TGTGCCAGCCGGGACAGGGGAAACACCATATATTTT. Its translation: CASRDRGNTIYF.

The V gene is TRBV29-1, the J gene TRBJ1-2; D call uncertain. CDR3 size: 11 residues. Germline V lookup: CDR1 SQVTM, CDR2 ANQGSEA. Trimming left V 4 bases short and J 3 bases short, with 6 bases between. In nucleotides, the CDR3 is TGCAGCGTTGGGCAGGACTATGGCTACACCTTC. It is translated as CSVGQDYGYTF.